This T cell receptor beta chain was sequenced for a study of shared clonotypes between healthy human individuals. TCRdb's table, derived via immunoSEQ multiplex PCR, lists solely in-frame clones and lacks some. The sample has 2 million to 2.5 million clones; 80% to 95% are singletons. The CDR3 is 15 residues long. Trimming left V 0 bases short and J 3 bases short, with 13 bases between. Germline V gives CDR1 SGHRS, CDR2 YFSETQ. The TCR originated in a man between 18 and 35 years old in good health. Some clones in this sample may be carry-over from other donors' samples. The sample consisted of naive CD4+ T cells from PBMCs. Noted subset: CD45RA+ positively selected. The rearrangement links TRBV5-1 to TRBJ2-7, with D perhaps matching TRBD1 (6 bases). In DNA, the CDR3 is TGCGCCAGCAGCTTGGCCGGGACACCCCACTACGAGCAGTACTTC. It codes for CASSLAGTPHYEQYF.